This T cell receptor (beta chain) emerged from a study of shared clonotypes between healthy human individuals. General observations from the study: Blood was the sole source, and tissue repertoires probably differ. Clonotypes shared by all four sorted-subset donors had higher generation probabilities than non-shared clonotypes.

Every donor was a Caucasian adult from Nashville, Tennessee. CD4+ cell separation produced CD45RA+ naive and CD45RA-negative memory subsets. Sequencing used immunoSEQ multiplex PCR; TCRdb keeps in-frame clones, though not all of them. This sample has about 1,500,000 clones; about 96% occur once, and the top ten carry about 1.2%. This clone appeared a single time. Its antigen is currently unknown. The sample has other DNA sequences that encode this CDR3 too. V gave up 1 base and J gave up 8 bases; unmatched junction bases: 5. The CDR3 has 14 amino acids. The germline CDR1 and CDR2 sequences are KGHSH and LQKENI.

J is TRBJ2-1 and V is TRBV18; TRBD2 matches 7 bases. This sequence originates from a man aged 25 to 40 in good health. Input material: naive CD4+ T cells sorted from blood. The subset here: CD45RA+ positively selected. As DNA, the CDR3 is TGTGCCAGCTCACCACTGGGGGGGAGCGATGAGCAGTTCTTC. This translates into CASSPLGGSDEQFF.